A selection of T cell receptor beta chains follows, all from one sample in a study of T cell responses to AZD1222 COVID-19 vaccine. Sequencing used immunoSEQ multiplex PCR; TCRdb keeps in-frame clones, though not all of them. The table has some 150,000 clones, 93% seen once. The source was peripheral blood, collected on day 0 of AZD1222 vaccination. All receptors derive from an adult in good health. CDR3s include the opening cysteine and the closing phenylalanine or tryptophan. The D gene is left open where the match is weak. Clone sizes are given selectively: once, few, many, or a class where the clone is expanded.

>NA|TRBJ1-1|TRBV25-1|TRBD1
TGTGCCAGCAGTGACCCCGGACAGGGGAACACTGAAGCTTTCTTT
CASSDPGQGNTEAFF
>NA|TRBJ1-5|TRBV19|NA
TGTGCCAGTAGTATAAACAGGGCCCTCGGTCAGCCCCAGCATTTT
CASSINRALGQPQHF
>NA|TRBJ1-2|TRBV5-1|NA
TGCGCCAGCAGCATGGACACGGTCTATGGCTACACCTTC
CASSMDTVYGYTF
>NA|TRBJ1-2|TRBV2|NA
TGTGCCAGCAGGGACAGATTCTATGGCTACACCTTC
CASRDRFYGYTF
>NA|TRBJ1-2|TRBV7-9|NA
TGTGCCAGCAGCTTGGACGACCCATTGGATGGCTACACCTTC
CASSLDDPLDGYTF
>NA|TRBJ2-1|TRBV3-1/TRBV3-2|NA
TGTGCCAGCAGCCACCCGGGGGATGAGCAGTTCTTC
CASSHPGDEQFF
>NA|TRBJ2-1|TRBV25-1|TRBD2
TGTGCCAGCAGTGACAGGGACTATCCCAAGGGCCACTACAATGAGCAGTTCTTC
CASSDRDYPKGHYNEQFF
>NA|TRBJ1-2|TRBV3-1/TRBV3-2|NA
TGTGCCAGCAGCCAAGAACGTCAGGGGTGGACCTTC
CASSQERQGWTF
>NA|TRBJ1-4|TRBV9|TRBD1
TGTGCCAGCAGCGCATCAGGGGGCTGGAAAGAAAAACTGTTTTTT
CASSASGGWKEKLFF
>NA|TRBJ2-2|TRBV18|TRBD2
TGTGCCAGCTCACCGGCCGGACTAGCGGGGACCGGGGAGCTGTTTTTT
CASSPAGLAGTGELFF
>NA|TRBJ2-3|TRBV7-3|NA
TGTGCCAGCAGCAACGAATTTGCTGTAGGAAGCCTCACAGATACGCAGTATTTT
CASSNEFAVGSLTDTQYF
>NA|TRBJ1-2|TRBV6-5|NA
TGTGCCAGCAGGGAGAAATATGGCTACACCTTC
CASREKYGYTF
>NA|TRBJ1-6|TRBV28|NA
TGTGCCAGCAGTCCGGCAGGGAGGAGTTCACCCCTCCACTTT
CASSPAGRSSPLHF
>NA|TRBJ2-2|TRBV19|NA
TGTGCCAGTAGTATTCGGGGGGCGGCGAACACCGGGGAGCTGTTTTTT
CASSIRGAANTGELFF
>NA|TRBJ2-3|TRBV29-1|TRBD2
TGCAGCGTTAAGGGATATACTAGCGGCGACACAGATACGCAGTATTTT
CSVKGYTSGDTDTQYF
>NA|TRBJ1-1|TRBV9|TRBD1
TGTGCCAGCAGCGTAGAAGACAGGGGCCCGGGGACTGAAGCTTTCTTT
CASSVEDRGPGTEAFF
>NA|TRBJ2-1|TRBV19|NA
TGTGCCAGTAGTGCCCGGACACACTCTCGGTCATTCTACAATGAGCAGTTCTTC
CASSARTHSRSFYNEQFF
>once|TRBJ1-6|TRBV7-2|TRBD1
TGTGCCAGCAGCTCCACAGGGGGGGGCTCACCCCTCCACTTT
CASSSTGGGSPLHF
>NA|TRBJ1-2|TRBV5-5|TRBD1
TGTGCCAGCAGCTCATCGGACAGGTCGCACTCCAACTATGGCTACACCTTC
CASSSSDRSHSNYGYTF
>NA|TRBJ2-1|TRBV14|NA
TGTGCCAGCAGCCAAGATCTCTTAGTGGATGAGCAGTTCTTC
CASSQDLLVDEQFF
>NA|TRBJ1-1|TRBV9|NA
TGTGCCAGCAGCGTGGACCTCGGAGGGACTGAAGCTTTCTTT
CASSVDLGGTEAFF
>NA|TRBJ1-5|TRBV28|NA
TGTGCCAGCAGTTTAGAAGGGCGGGGCAGGGACAATCAGCCCCAGCATTTT
CASSLEGRGRDNQPQHF
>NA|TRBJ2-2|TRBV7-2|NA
TGTGCCAGCAGCTTAGGGGCCCGGGGGACCGGGGAGCTGTTTTTT
CASSLGARGTGELFF
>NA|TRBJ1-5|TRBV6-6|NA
TGTGCCAGCAGTTACTCGGGGCAGGGGAAGGGTCAGCCCCAGCATTTT
CASSYSGQGKGQPQHF
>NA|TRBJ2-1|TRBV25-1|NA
TGTGCCAGCAGTGGAACAGGGTTGAGGGGCTTTAATGAGCAGTTCTTC
CASSGTGLRGFNEQFF
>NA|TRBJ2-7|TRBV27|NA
TGTGCCAGCAGTTCCCCGGGACGGACATACGAGCAGTACTTC
CASSSPGRTYEQYF
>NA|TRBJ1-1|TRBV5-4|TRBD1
TGTGCCAGCAGCTCGGGACAGTCCACTGAAGCTTTCTTT
CASSSGQSTEAFF
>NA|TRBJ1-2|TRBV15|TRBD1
TGTGCCACCAGTACTGGACAGGGAGGGGTACGAGGCTACACCTTC
CATSTGQGGVRGYTF
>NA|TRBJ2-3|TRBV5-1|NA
TGCGCCAGCCGGAGCTTGGCGGACAGCACAGATACGCAGTATTTT
CASRSLADSTDTQYF
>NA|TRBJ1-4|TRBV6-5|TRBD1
TGTGCCAGCAGTTACCGGACAGGGAGAACTAATGAAAAACTGTTTTTT
CASSYRTGRTNEKLFF
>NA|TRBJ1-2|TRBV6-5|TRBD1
TGTGCCAGCAGGGCCGACAGGGCGCGCTATGGCTACACCTTC
CASRADRARYGYTF
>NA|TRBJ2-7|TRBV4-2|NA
TGTGCCAGCAGCCAAGGCGGTGGCTACGAGCAGTACTTC
CASSQGGGYEQYF
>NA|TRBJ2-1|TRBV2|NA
TGTGCCAGCAGTGAAGCGCTGGGGGGTCAGGGGGGTGAGCAGTTCTTC
CASSEALGGQGGEQFF
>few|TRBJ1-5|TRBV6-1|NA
TGTGCCAGCAGTGAGGGTAAGCCCCAGCATTTT
CASSEGKPQHF
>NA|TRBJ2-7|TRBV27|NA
TGTGCCAGCAGTTTAAATGTCGGCAGCCGCTACGAGCAGTACTTC
CASSLNVGSRYEQYF
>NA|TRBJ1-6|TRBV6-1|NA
TGTGCCAGCAGTGAAGATGTTGCGGGTAATTCACCCCTCCACTTT
CASSEDVAGNSPLHF
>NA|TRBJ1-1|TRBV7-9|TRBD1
TGTGCCAGCAGCATACAGGGGGGAGAGAACACTGAAGCTTTCTTT
CASSIQGGENTEAFF
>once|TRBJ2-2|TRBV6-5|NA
TGTGCCAGCAGATACACCGGCGTAGGCGGGGAGCTGTTTTTT
CASRYTGVGGELFF
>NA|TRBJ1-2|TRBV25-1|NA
TGTGCCAGCAGTTCCGCAGGGGCACCTTCTAACTATGGCTACACCTTC
CASSSAGAPSNYGYTF
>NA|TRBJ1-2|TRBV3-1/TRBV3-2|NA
TGTGCCAGCAGCCCCGTAGATTATGGCTACACCTTC
CASSPVDYGYTF
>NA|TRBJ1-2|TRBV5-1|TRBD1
TGCGCCAGCAGGGATATCCAGGGGGCGAGCGGCTACACCTTC
CASRDIQGASGYTF
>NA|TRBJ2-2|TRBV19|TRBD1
TGTGCCACCAAATTCAGGGGGCTTACCGGGGAGCTGTTTTTT
CATKFRGLTGELFF
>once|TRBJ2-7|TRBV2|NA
TGTGCCAGCAGTGTCGAGCGGGACACAGACGAGCAGTACTTC
CASSVERDTDEQYF
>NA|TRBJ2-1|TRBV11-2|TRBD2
TGTGCCAGCAGCTTAATTGGGCCTAGCGGGGATGAGCAGTTCTTC
CASSLIGPSGDEQFF
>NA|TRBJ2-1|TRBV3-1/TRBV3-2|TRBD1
TGTGCCAGCAGCCCAGGGACAGGGTTGGCCAATGAGCAGTTCTTC
CASSPGTGLANEQFF
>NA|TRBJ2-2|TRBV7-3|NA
TGTGCCAGCAGCCCTCTAGGGGTCAACACCGGGGAGCTGTTTTTT
CASSPLGVNTGELFF
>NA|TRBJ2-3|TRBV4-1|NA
TGCGCCAGCAGCCAAGGTCGAGGCGGACGGGGCTCCAGAGATACGCAGTATTTT
CASSQGRGGRGSRDTQYF
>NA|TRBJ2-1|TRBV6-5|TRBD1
TGTGCCAGCAACCGGGACAGATACAATGAGCAGTTCTTC
CASNRDRYNEQFF
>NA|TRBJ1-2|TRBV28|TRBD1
TGTGCCATCAAAGGGATGGGACAGGGGGCTTCCTATGGCTACACCTTC
CAIKGMGQGASYGYTF
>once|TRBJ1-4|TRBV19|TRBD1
TGTGCCAGTAGTTTCGGGACAGAAGTACGGAGGGAAAAACTGTTTTTT
CASSFGTEVRREKLFF
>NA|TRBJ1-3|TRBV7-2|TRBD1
TGTGCCAGCAGCTTTGCCCGGACAGGGTTCGGAAACACCATATATTTT
CASSFARTGFGNTIYF
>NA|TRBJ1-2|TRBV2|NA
TGTGCCAGCAGTCCCAGGGATGGCTACACCTTC
CASSPRDGYTF
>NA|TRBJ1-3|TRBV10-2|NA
TGCGCCAGCACTATAGAGGGGGACTCTGGAAACACCATATATTTT
CASTIEGDSGNTIYF
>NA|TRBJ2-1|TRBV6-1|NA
TGTGCCAGCAGTGATAGGGAGTATGCCTACAATGAGCAGTTCTTC
CASSDREYAYNEQFF